This TCR beta chain stems from a study of blood T cells in healthy people across ages. For this clonotype: The antigen is not known.

This CDR3 is 11 amino acids long. Trimming removed 6 bases at V and 9 bases at J, with 12 bases between. CDR1 is MNHNS and CDR2 is SASEGT in the germline V gene. With a J-beta primer mix and a sample-barcoded 5' primer, a second PCR ran 7 to 11 cycles. Each CDR3 protein is one row after TCRdb ran MiXCR on the 5' RACE reads. The sample lists around 800,000 distinct CDR3 sequences, around 25% occurring once. Study-wide results and limits: Researchers report that TCR beta diversity correlated strongly with naive T cell percentage.

The data also belong to a second study, concerning T cells of mothers and their children. That study reports: All RNA that had been extracted was used for cDNA synthesis at approximately 1.5 ug per 15 ul.

This clonotype originated in a boy aged 5-17 years in good health. The chain carries TRBV6-1 and TRBJ2-7; D may match TRBD1 or TRBD2 (5 bases each). The sample was blood. CDR3 coding DNA: TGTGCCAGCAGCGAGGGGCAGGGGCAGTACTTC. Residues: CASSEGQGQYF.